These 32 T cell receptor beta chains came from one sample sequenced in a study of blood T cell repertoires in COVID-19. This table comes from immunoSEQ multiplex PCR, and its TCRdb copy is limited to in-frame clones, with some not included. The sample contains around 68,000 clones, 80% to 90% of which appear only once. Material: peripheral blood. These TCRs come from a human donor in a cohort sampled during active COVID-19.

V gene TRBV4-1 combines with J gene TRBJ1-1; 8 nucleotides agree with TRBD1. The CDR3 is 15 residues long. With 3 bases clipped from V and 5 bases from J, the junction kept 8 bases outside the gene matches. Germline V lookup: CDR1 MGHRA, CDR2 YSYEKL. DNA for the CDR3: TGCGCCAGCAGCCACCAGGGGGGACAGGCAACTGAAGCTTTCTTT. Protein sequence: CASSHQGGQATEAFF.

V and J are TRBV4-1 and TRBJ2-7; D is uncertain. Germline V CDR1 and CDR2: MGHRA, YSYEKL. The CDR3 runs 13 residues. Deletions cut 0 bases from V and 3 bases from J, with 6 bases between. This CDR3 is CASSQEHYYEQYF. As DNA, the CDR3 is TGCGCCAGCAGCCAAGAACACTACTACGAGCAGTACTTC.

V and J are TRBV28 and TRBJ1-5; D ambiguous. V shed 8 bases and J shed 6 bases, with 11 bases lying between them. The CDR3 covers 12 residues. Per the germline V gene, CDR1 is MDHEN and CDR2 is SYDVKM. CDR3 DNA sequence: TGTGCCAGCCGTCGCCCGGGTCAGCCCCAGCATTTT. It codes for CASRRPGQPQHF.

The chain combines TRBV20-1 with TRBJ1-1; D remains unclear. The V gene's germline CDR1 is DFQATT and CDR2 SNEGSKA (reference sequence). Trimming took 3 bases from V and 5 from J, leaving 16 bases between them. The length of the CDR3 is 14 residues. CDR3 region: CSASGKGVKTEAFF. The CDR3, as DNA: TGCAGTGCTAGTGGAAAGGGAGTCAAAACTGAAGCTTTCTTT.

The CDR3 DNA reads TGCGCCAGCAGCCAAGCGGGAGGAGGAGATACGCAGTATTTT. It yields the protein CASSQAGGGDTQYF. The chain joins TRBV4-3 to TRBJ2-3, with TRBD2 matching 7 bases. The CDR3 is 14 residues long. Germline CDR1 reads LGHNA; CDR2 reads YSLEER. The junction had 3 bases not matched to a gene; V was cut back by 1 base and J by 5 bases.

The J gene is TRBJ2-3, the V gene TRBV7-8; weak D call: TRBD2 (7 bases). Germline CDR1 SGHVS, CDR2 FQNEAQ. The V end was cut by 5 bases, the J end by 5 bases, with 23 bases between. The CDR3 length is 17 residues. For the CDR3, the DNA is TGTGCCAGCAGCCCGAGGGGGGGGAGGGCCTTGAAAGATACGCAGTATTTT. It specifies CASSPRGGRALKDTQYF.

This chain uses TRBV6-5 with TRBJ1-1; 8 bases map to TRBD1. V lost 2 bases and J lost 4; bases outside the gene matches: 0. The CDR3 totals 13 residues. The germline CDR1 and CDR2 sequences are MNHEY and SVGAGI. The CDR3 nucleotides are TGTGCCAGCAGTTACGACAGGGGCACTGAAGCTTTCTTT. This translates into CASSYDRGTEAFF.

The chain recombines TRBV18 with TRBJ2-7; 10 nucleotides line up with TRBD2. The trim removed 2 bases at V and 2 bases at J, leaving 6 bases unmatched. The CDR3 extends over 16 amino acids. Germline V CDR1 and CDR2: KGHSH, LQKENI. The CDR3 sequence is CASSPRQAGGAYEQYF. CDR3 in DNA: TGTGCCAGCTCACCAAGGCAAGCGGGAGGGGCCTACGAGCAGTACTTC.

The rearrangement uses TRBV27 and TRBJ1-1; TRBD1 agrees at 10 bases. This CDR3 spans 14 amino acids. Trimming removed 7 bases from V and 7 bases from J; junction bases left unmatched: 9. CDR1 and CDR2 from the germline V gene are MNHEY and SMNVEV (reference sequence). The CDR3 spells CASISGQGVGEAFF. The CDR3 nucleotides read TGTGCCAGCATTTCTGGACAGGGGGTGGGTGAAGCTTTCTTT.

The chain links TRBV7-6 to TRBJ2-3, with D hard to call. The V end lost 0 bases, the J end lost 6 bases, and 10 bases lay between the germline ends. The CDR3 has 14 residues. Per germline, CDR1 SGHVS and CDR2 FNYEAQ. The chain's CDR3 is CASSLASPPDTQYF. Here the CDR3 DNA reads TGTGCCAGCAGCTTAGCTAGCCCCCCCGATACGCAGTATTTT.

Written as DNA, the CDR3 is TGTGCCAGCAGCCCAACTACCTACAATGAGCAGTTCTTC. Amino acids: CASSPTTYNEQFF. The genes are TRBV4-2 and TRBJ2-1; the D is unclear. The length of the CDR3 is 13 residues. Trimming pared 4 bases from V and 2 bases from J, leaving 6 bases between. Germline lookup yields CDR1 LGHNA and CDR2 YNFKEQ.

This chain joins TRBV2 and TRBJ1-6, with D tentatively TRBD1 (5 bases). Between the trimmed V and J ends, which lost 6 bases and 3 bases, there was a span of 9 bases. The CDR3 totals 14 residues. Germline V CDR1 and CDR2: SNHLY, FYNNEI. CDR3 protein: CASRTGSYNSPLHF. CDR3 coding DNA: TGTGCCAGCAGAACAGGAAGCTATAATTCACCCCTCCACTTT.

The chain employs TRBV3-1 (or the pseudogene TRBV3-2) and TRBJ2-1, with 8 bases matching TRBD2. The germline CDR1 and CDR2 sequences are LGHDT and YNNKEL (reference sequence). V trimming: 4 bases; J trimming: 4 bases; junction bases outside the gene matches: 12. The CDR3 is 17 amino acids. The CDR3 nucleotides read TGTGCCAGCAGCCCTACGAATTTGGCTAGCGGGTACAATGAGCAGTTCTTC. It yields the protein CASSPTNLASGYNEQFF.

This clone was seen once. The V gene is TRBV19, the J gene TRBJ1-1; TRBD1 is a possible D gene (5 bases). CDR1 is LNHDA, CDR2 SQIVND, per germline (reference sequence). There are 17 residues in the CDR3. V shed 6 bases and J shed 1 base, with 21 bases lying between them. CDR3 sequence (DNA): TGTGCCAGTAGGAAGGGGTTTCTACAGTCTTCGAACACTGAAGCTTTCTTT. Its protein is CASRKGFLQSSNTEAFF.

The chain carries TRBV24-1 and TRBJ2-5, with 7 bases that match TRBD2. Trimming at V came to 6 bases and at J to 4 bases, leaving 28 bases not matched to a gene. The CDR3 runs to 21 residues. The V gene's germline CDR1 is KGHDR and CDR2 SFDVKD. The CDR3 DNA sequence: TGTGCCACCAGTCCTGGAGTCGGGGTTTGGGATAGGGGCGGGAGAGGAGAGACCCAGTACTTC. Translating it yields CATSPGVGVWDRGGRGETQYF.

The chain recombines TRBV11-1 with TRBJ1-1; tentative D call: TRBD1 (6 bases). The CDR3 is 12 amino acids. V lost 10 bases, J lost 1 base, and 10 bases lay in between. Germline loops: CDR1 SGHAT, CDR2 FQDESV (reference sequence). The chain's CDR3 is CATGQTNTEAFF. In DNA form, the CDR3 reads TGTGCCACTGGACAGACGAACACTGAAGCTTTCTTT.

The chain has TRBV4-1 and TRBJ2-1; 9 nucleotides line up with TRBD2. The V gene end was trimmed by 4 bases and the J gene end by 12 bases; junction bases not matched to a gene: 16. The germline CDR1 and CDR2 sequences are MGHRA and YSYEKL. This CDR3 contains 16 residues. Written as DNA, the CDR3 is TGCGCCAGCAGCCCACTGGGACTAGCTGCGGGGTCTGTGCAGTTCTTC. This translates into CASSPLGLAAGSVQFF.

The chain combines TRBV10-3 with TRBJ2-3; 8 nucleotides agree with TRBD2. The CDR3 extends over 17 amino acids. CDR1 and CDR2 (germline): ENHRY, SYGVKD. After removal of 0 bases from V and 3 bases from J, the junction contained 8 bases not matched to a gene. CDR3 nucleotide sequence: TGTGCCATCAGTGAGTCGAGGGCGGGAGGCGGGACAGATACGCAGTATTTT. Amino acids: CAISESRAGGGTDTQYF.

In nucleotides, the CDR3 is TGTGCCAGCAGATTGGGACAGACTAGCAATCAGCCCCAGCATTTT. Translating it yields CASRLGQTSNQPQHF. The chain couples TRBV6-5 to TRBJ1-5; 7 bases align to TRBD1. The V segment lost 6 bases and the J segment 0 bases; nucleotides outside the gene matches: 5. The CDR3 runs to 15 residues. CDR1 is MNHEY, CDR2 SVGAGI, per germline.

J is TRBJ1-2 and V is TRBV7-8; D remains unclear. CDR1 is SGHVS and CDR2 is FQNEAQ in the germline V gene. Trimming pared 5 bases from V and 4 bases from J, leaving 14 bases between. The CDR3 has 14 amino acids. The CDR3 here is CASSDKRVPYGYTF. CDR3 in DNA: TGTGCCAGCAGCGATAAGAGGGTCCCCTATGGCTACACCTTC.

As to this clone: The identical CDR3 is also encoded by other nucleotide sequences in the sample. The J gene is TRBJ2-7, the V gene TRBV28, with 9 bases aligning to TRBD2. Germline-derived CDR1 and CDR2 are MDHEN and SYDVKM. The CDR3 spans 15 residues. Trimming removed 5 bases from V and 4 bases from J; junction bases left unmatched: 9. The chain's CDR3 is CASSTGGAGGYEQYF. As DNA, the CDR3 is TGTGCCAGCAGTACCGGGGGTGCGGGAGGGTACGAGCAGTACTTC.

V is TRBV7-2 and J is TRBJ2-7, with 10 bases fitting TRBD2. Per germline, CDR1 SGHTA and CDR2 FQGNSA. V was pared by 3 bases and J by 2 bases, with 10 bases of the junction left unmatched. This CDR3 is built from 17 residues. The DNA of the CDR3 is TGTGCCAGCAGCTTCTTAGCGGGAGGTGGGAGGGCCTACGAGCAGTACTTC. It yields the protein CASSFLAGGGRAYEQYF.

The gene calls are TRBV7-2 and TRBJ1-1; D gene ambiguous. V was cut by 3 bases and J by 1 base, with 9 bases left in between. This CDR3 comprises 14 residues. Germline CDR1 reads SGHTA; CDR2 reads FQGNSA. The CDR3 protein is CASSFSLTNTEAFF. The CDR3 DNA is TGTGCCAGCAGCTTTTCACTAACGAACACTGAAGCTTTCTTT.

This clone appeared a single time. The chain joins TRBV9 to TRBJ1-2, with TRBD1 matching over 7 bases. The germline V gene encodes CDR1 SGDLS and CDR2 YYNGEE. The CDR3 consists of 14 residues. After removal of 5 bases from V and 8 bases from J, the junction contained 12 bases not matched to a gene. The CDR3 sequence: CASSGGQLSNGYTF. CDR3 DNA: TGTGCCAGCAGTGGGGGACAGTTATCAAACGGCTACACCTTC.

This clone has just one count. The chain has TRBV2 and TRBJ2-3; D might be TRBD1 (6 bases). The CDR3 is 15 residues long. V shed 6 bases and J shed 4 bases, with 17 bases lying between them. The V gene's germline CDR1 is SNHLY and CDR2 FYNNEI. The DNA for the CDR3 is TGTGCCAGCAGGTGGTCAGGGGTGCTCGCAGATACGCAGTATTTT. It translates to CASRWSGVLADTQYF.

This clone has only one observation. V and J are TRBV7-8 and TRBJ2-7; 8 positions match TRBD2. From germline, CDR1 is SGHVS and CDR2 FQNEAQ. This CDR3 spans 15 amino acids. Trimming cost V 1 base and J 1 base; bases outside gene matches: 3. The chain's CDR3 is CASSLDSGRSYEQYF. The CDR3 nucleotides are TGTGCCAGCAGCTTAGACAGCGGGAGATCCTACGAGCAGTACTTC. Full variable domain (outside the CDR3, taken from reference TRBV7-8 and TRBJ2-7): GAGVSQSPRYKVAKRGQDVALRCDPISGHVSLFWYQQALGQGPEFLTYFQNEAQLDKSGLPSDRFFAERPEGSVSTLKIQRTQQEDSAVYLCASSLDSGRSYEQYFGPGTRLTVT.

The chain has TRBV7-2 and TRBJ2-7; D is possibly TRBD2 (6 bases). CDR3 length equals 13 residues. Germline lookup yields CDR1 SGHTA and CDR2 FQGNSA. V was shortened by 5 bases and J by 2 bases, with 10 bases between the two germline ends. The CDR3: CASSLGLAYEQYF. CDR3 coding DNA: TGTGCCAGCAGCCTGGGACTTGCCTACGAGCAGTACTTC.

V is TRBV6-5 and J is TRBJ1-4; 7 bases match TRBD1. This CDR3 spans 15 amino acids. Trimming took 8 bases from V and 8 from J; bases not matched to a gene: 14. Germline V gene lookup returns CDR1 MNHEY and CDR2 SVGAGI. The CDR3 DNA is TGTGCCAGCTTCGGAGTGACAGGGCTAAGAGAAAAACTGTTTTTT. It translates to CASFGVTGLREKLFF.

The sample holds one count of this clone. This chain connects TRBV7-9 to TRBJ2-5; 8 positions agree with TRBD1. The CDR3 has 16 amino acids. Germline trimming cut 2 bases from V and 5 bases from J; bases unmatched to any gene: 10. CDR1 SEHNR and CDR2 FQNEAQ come from the germline V gene (reference sequence). CDR3 in amino acids: CASSLIIRGLRETQYF. DNA for the CDR3: TGTGCCAGCAGCTTAATCATCAGGGGGCTACGGGAGACCCAGTACTTC.

V usage is TRBV11-2 and J usage is TRBJ2-7; 8 bases map to TRBD2. V lost 4 bases to trimming and J lost 2 bases; unmatched junction nucleotides: 7. The germline gives CDR1 SGHAT, CDR2 FQNNGV. This CDR3 spans 15 amino acids. The CDR3: CASSSGAGGAYEQYF. CDR3 sequence (DNA): TGTGCCAGCAGCTCGGGGGCGGGAGGCGCCTACGAGCAGTACTTC.

A few counts support this clone. This rearrangement joins TRBV6-4 to TRBJ2-3, with D possibly being TRBD2 (5 bases). This CDR3 comprises 13 residues. V shed 6 bases and J shed 0 bases, with 7 bases lying between them. Germline CDR1 reads MRHNA; CDR2 reads SNTAGT. CDR3 nucleotides: TGTGCCAGCAGCCGGACTAGCACAGATACGCAGTATTTT. This gives the protein CASSRTSTDTQYF.

The chain combines TRBV13 with TRBJ1-2; 7 bases agree with TRBD1. Trimming at V came to 6 bases and at J to 2 bases, leaving 9 bases not matched to a gene. Germline-derived CDR1 and CDR2 are PRHDT and FYEKMQ (reference sequence). The CDR3 loop spans 15 amino acids. The CDR3 region is CASSVRQGRNYGYTF. CDR3 sequence (DNA): TGTGCCAGCAGTGTCCGACAGGGCCGGAACTATGGCTACACCTTC.